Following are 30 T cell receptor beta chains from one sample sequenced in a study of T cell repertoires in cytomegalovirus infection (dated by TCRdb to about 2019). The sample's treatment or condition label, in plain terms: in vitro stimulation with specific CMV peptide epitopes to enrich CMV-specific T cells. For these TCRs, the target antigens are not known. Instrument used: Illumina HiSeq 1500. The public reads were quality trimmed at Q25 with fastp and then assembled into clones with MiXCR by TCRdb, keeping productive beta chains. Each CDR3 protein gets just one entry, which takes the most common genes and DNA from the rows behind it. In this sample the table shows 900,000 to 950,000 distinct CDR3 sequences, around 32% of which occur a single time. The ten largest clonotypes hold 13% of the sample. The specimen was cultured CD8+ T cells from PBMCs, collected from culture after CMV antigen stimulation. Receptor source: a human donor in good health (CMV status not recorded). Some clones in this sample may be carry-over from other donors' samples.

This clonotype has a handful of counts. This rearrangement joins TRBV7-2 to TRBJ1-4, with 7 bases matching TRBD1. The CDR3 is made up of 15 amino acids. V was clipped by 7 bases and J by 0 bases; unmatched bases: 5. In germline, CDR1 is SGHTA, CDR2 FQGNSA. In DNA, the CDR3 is TGTGCCAGCACGACAGGGTTTGCAACTAATGAAAAACTGTTTTTT. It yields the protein CASTTGFATNEKLFF.

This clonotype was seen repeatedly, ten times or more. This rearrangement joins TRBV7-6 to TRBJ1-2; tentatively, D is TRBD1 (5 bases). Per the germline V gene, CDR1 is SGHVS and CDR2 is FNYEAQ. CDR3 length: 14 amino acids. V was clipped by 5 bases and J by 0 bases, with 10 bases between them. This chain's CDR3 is CASSGGASNYGYTF. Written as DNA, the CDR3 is TGTGCCAGCAGCGGAGGGGCATCTAACTATGGCTACACCTTC.

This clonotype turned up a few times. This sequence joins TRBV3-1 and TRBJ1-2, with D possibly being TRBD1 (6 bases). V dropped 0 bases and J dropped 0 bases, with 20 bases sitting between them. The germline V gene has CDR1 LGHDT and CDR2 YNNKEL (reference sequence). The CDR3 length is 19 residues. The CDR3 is CASSQDLWIGQTANYGYTF. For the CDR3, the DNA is TGTGCCAGCAGCCAAGATCTATGGATCGGACAGACAGCTAACTATGGCTACACCTTC.

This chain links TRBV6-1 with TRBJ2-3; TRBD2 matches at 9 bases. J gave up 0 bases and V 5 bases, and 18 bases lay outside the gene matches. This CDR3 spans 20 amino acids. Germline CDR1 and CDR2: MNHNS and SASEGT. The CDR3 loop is CASSRPGTSYSSKSTDTQYF. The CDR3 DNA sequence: TGTGCCAGCAGTCGTCCCGGGACTAGCTATTCCTCCAAAAGCACAGATACGCAGTATTTT.

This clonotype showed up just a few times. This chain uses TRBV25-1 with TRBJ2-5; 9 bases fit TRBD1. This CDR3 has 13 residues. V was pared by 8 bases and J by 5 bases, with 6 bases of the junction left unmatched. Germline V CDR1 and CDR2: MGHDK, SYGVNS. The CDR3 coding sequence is TGTGCCAGCCGAACAGGGGGCGCCGAGACCCAGTACTTC. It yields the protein CASRTGGAETQYF.

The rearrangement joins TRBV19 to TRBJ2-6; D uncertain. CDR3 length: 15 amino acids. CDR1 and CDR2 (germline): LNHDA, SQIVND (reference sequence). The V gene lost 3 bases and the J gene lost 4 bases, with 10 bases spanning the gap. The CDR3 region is CASSMALYGANVLTF. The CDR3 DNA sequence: TGTGCCAGTAGTATGGCACTGTACGGGGCCAACGTCCTGACTTTC.

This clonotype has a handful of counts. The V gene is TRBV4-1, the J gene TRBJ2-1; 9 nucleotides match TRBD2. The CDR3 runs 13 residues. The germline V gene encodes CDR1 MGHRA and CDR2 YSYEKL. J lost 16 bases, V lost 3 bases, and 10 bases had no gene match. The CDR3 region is CASSQSVAGVAFF. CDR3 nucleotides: TGCGCCAGCAGCCAGAGTGTAGCGGGGGTCGCTTTCTTC.

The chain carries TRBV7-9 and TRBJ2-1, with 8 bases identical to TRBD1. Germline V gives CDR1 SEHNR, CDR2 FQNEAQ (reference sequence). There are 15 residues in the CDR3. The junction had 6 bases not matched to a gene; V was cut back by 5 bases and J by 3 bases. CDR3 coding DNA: TGTGCCAGCAGCCAGACAGGGGATCGCTACAATGAGCAGTTCTTC. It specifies CASSQTGDRYNEQFF.

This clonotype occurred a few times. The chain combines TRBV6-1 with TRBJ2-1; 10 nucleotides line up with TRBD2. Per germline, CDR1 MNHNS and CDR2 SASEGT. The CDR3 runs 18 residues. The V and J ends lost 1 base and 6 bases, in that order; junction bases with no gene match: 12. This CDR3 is CASSEGSWTSGPLNEQFF. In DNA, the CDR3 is TGTGCCAGCAGTGAAGGAAGTTGGACTAGCGGACCCCTCAATGAGCAGTTCTTC.

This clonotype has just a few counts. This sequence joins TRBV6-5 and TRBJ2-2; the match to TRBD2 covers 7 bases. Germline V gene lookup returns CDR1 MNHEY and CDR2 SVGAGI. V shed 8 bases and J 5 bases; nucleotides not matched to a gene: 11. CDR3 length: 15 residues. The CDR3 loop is CASGEGLLATGELFF. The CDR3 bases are TGTGCCAGCGGGGAGGGGCTACTAGCGACCGGGGAGCTGTTTTTT.

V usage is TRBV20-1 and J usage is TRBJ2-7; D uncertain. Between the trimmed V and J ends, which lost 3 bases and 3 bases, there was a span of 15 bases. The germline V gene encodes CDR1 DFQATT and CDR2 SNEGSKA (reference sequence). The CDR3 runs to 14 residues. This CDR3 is CSASGDITLYEQYV. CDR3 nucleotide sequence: TGCAGTGCTAGCGGTGACATCACCCTCTACGAGCAGTACGTC.

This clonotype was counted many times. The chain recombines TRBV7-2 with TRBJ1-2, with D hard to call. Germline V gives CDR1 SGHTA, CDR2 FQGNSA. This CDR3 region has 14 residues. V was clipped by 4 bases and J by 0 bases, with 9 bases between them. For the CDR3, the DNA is TGTGCCAGCAGCTACCAGGCAGCTAACTATGGCTACACCTTC. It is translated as CASSYQAANYGYTF. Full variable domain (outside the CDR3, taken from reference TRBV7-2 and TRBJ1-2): GAGVSQSPSNKVTEKGKDVELRCDPISGHTALYWYRQSLGQGLEFLIYFQGNSAPDKSGLPSDRFSAERTGGSVSTLTIQRTQQEDSAVYLCASSYQAANYGYTFGSGTRLTVV.

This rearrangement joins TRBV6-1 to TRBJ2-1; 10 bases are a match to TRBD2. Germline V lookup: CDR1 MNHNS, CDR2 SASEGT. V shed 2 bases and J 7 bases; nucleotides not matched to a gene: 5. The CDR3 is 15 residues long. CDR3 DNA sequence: TGTGCCAGCAGTGAACAGCGGGGGGGCAGAAATGAGCAGTTCTTC. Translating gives CASSEQRGGRNEQFF.

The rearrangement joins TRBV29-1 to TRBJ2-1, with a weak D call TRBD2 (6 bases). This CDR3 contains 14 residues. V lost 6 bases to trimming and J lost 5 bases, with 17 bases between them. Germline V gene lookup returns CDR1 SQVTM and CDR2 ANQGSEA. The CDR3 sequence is CSVITGTGNNEQFF. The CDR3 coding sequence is TGCAGCGTGATAACCGGGACTGGGAACAATGAGCAGTTCTTC.

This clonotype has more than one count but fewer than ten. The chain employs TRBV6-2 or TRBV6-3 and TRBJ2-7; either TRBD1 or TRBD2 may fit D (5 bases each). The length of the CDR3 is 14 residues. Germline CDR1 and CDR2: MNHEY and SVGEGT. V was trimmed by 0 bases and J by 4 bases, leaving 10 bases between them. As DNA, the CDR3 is TGTGCCAGCAGTTACTCGGGAGACAGATACGAGCAGTACGTC. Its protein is CASSYSGDRYEQYV.

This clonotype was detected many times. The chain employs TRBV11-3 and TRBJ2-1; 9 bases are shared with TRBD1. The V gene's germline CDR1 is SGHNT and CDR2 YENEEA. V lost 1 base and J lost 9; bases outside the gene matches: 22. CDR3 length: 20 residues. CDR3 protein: CASSLGARGTGNFKNSEQFF. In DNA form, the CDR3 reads TGTGCCAGCAGCTTAGGGGCTAGGGGGACAGGGAATTTCAAAAACTCTGAGCAGTTCTTC. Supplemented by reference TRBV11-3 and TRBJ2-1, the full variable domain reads EAGVVQSPRYKIIEKKQPVAFWCNPISGHNTLYWYLQNLGQGPELLIRYENEEAVDDSQLPKDRFSAERLKGVDSTLKIQPAELGDSAVYLCASSLGARGTGNFKNSEQFFGPGTRLTVL.

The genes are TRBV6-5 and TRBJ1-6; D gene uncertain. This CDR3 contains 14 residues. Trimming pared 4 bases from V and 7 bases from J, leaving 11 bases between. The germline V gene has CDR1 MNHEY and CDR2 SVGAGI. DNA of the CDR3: TGTGCCAGCAGTTTGGCCATGACGAATTCACCCCTCCACTTT. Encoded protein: CASSLAMTNSPLHF.

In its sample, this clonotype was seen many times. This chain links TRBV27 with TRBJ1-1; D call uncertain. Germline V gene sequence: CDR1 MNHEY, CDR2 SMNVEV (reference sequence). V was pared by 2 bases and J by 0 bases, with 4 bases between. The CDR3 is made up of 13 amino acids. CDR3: CASSLIMNTEAFF. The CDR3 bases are TGTGCCAGCAGTTTAATCATGAACACTGAAGCTTTCTTT.

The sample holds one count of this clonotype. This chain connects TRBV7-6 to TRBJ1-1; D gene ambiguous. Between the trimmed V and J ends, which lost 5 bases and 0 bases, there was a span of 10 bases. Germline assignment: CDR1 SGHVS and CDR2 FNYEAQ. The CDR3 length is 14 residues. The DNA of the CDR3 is TGTGCCAGCAGCCCGTCGAGTTTGAACACTGAAGCTTTCTTT. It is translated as CASSPSSLNTEAFF.

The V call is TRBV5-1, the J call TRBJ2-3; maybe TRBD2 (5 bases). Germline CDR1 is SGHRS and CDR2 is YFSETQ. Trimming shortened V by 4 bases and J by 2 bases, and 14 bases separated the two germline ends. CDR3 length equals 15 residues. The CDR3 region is CASSPEASLTDTQYF. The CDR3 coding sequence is TGCGCCAGCAGCCCGGAGGCATCCCTCACAGATACGCAGTATTTT. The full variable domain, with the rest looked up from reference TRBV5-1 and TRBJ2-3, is KAGVTQTPRYLIKTRGQQVTLSCSPISGHRSVSWYQQTPGQGLQFLFEYFSETQRNKGNFPGRFSGRQFSNSRSEMNVSTLELGDSALYLCASSPEASLTDTQYFGPGTRLTVL.

The CDR3 DNA reads TGTGCCAGCAGCACAGGGATCCGGCCCCAGCATTTT. Translating it yields CASSTGIRPQHF. The chain couples TRBV6-2 or TRBV6-3 to TRBJ1-5; D is possibly TRBD1 (6 bases). Germline V gene data show CDR1 as MNHEY and CDR2 as SVGEGT. CDR3 length: 12 amino acids. The V and J ends lost 6 bases and 9 bases respectively, with 12 bases between them.

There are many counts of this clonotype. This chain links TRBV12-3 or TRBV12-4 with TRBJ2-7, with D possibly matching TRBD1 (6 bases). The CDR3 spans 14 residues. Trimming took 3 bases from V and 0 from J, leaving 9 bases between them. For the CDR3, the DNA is TGTGCCAGCAGTTTGACAGGCTCCTCCTACGAGCAGTACGTC. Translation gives CASSLTGSSYEQYV.

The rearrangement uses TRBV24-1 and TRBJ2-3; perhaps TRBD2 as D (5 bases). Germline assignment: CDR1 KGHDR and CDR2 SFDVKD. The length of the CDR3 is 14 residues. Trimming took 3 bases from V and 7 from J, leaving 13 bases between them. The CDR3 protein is CATSDRERANTQYF. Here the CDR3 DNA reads TGTGCCACCAGTGATCGGGAACGAGCAAATACGCAGTATTTT.

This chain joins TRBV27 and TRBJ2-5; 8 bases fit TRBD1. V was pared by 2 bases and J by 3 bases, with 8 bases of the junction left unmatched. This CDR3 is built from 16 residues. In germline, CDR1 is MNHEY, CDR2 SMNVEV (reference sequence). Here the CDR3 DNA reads TGTGCCAGCAGTTTAGAGGCAGGGGGCGTTGAAGAGACCCAGTACTTC. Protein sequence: CASSLEAGGVEETQYF.

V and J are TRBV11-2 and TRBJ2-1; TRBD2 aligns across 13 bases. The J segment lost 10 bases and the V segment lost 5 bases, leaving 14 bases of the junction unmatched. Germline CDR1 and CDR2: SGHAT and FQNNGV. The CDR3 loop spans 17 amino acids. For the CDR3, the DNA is TGTGCCAGCAGCCCGTGGACTAGCGGGGGCCCTCACCACGAGCAGTTCTTC. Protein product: CASSPWTSGGPHHEQFF. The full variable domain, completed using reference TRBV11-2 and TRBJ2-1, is EAGVAQSPRYKIIEKRQSVAFWCNPISGHATLYWYQQILGQGPKLLIQFQNNGVVDDSQLPKDRFSAERLKGVDSTLKIQPAKLEDSAVYLCASSPWTSGGPHHEQFFGPGTRLTVL.

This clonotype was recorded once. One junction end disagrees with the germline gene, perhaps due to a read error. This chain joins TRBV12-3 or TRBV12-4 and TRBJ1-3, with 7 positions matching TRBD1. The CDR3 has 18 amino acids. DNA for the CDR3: TGTGTCAGCAGTTTCCTTTTGAGGGGGCGACGGCTGGAGAACACCATATATTTT. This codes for CVSSFLLRGRRLENTIYF.

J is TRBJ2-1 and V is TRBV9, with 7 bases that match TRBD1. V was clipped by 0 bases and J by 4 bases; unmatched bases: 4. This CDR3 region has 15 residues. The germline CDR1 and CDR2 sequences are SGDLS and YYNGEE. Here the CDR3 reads CASSVEGDSYNEQFF. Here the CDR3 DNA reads TGTGCCAGCAGCGTAGAGGGGGACAGTTACAATGAGCAGTTCTTC.

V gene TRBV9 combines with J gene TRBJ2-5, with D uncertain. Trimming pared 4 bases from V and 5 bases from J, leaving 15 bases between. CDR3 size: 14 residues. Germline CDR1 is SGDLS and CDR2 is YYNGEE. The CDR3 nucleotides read TGTGCCAGCAGCCCTTTCATGTTGGGGGAGACCCAGTACTTC. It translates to CASSPFMLGETQYF.

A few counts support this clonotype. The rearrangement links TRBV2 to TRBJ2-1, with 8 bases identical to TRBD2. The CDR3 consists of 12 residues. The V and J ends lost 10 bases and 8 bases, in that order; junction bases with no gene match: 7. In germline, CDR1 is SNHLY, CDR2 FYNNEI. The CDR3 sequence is CATPGGRHEQFF. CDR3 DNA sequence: TGTGCCACCCCGGGAGGGAGGCATGAGCAGTTCTTC.

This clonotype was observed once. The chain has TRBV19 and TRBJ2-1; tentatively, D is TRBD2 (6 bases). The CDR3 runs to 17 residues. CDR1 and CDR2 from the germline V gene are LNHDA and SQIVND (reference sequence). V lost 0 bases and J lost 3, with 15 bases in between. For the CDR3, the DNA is TGTGCCAGTAGTATAGACCTTTTGGGGGGACGCTACAATGAGCAGTTCTTC. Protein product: CASSIDLLGGRYNEQFF.